These 10 T cell receptor beta chains came from one sample sequenced in a study of vaccination and CD4 T cells after COVID-19. Treatment indicated: approximately 11-day PBMC culture with coronavirus spike peptide pools or control peptides (ViraFEST assay). No antigen has been identified for these receptors. Cultured CD4+ T cells had their DNA profiled by the Oncomine TCR Beta short-read assay. TCRdb re-called the PCR reads with MiXCR, one entry per CDR3 protein. The sample has some 15,000 distinct CDR3 sequences, 65% to 85% seen once; the top ten hold approximately 4.2%. The sequenced sample consisted of CD4+ T cells from blood, cultured in vitro. Every receptor here comes from a human donor who had recovered from COVID-19.

The chain uses TRBV7-2 and TRBJ2-4; D might be TRBD2 (5 bases). This CDR3 comprises 14 residues. V lost 7 bases to trimming and J lost 3 bases, with 13 bases between them. Germline-derived CDR1 and CDR2 are SGHTA and FQGNSA. CDR3 region: CASTLRDYKNIQYF. The CDR3 coding sequence is TGTGCCAGCACCCTCCGGGATTACAAAAACATTCAGTACTTC.

As DNA, the CDR3 is TGTGCCACCAGCAGAGATCTGGGACAGACCCGCCGAAACACCATATATTTT. It encodes CATSRDLGQTRRNTIYF. The V and J genes are TRBV15 and TRBJ1-3, with TRBD1 matching over 7 bases. The CDR3 has 17 residues. V lost 0 bases to trimming and J lost 5 bases; unmatched junction nucleotides: 10. The germline V gene encodes CDR1 LNHNV and CDR2 YYDKDF (reference sequence).

The V and J genes are TRBV7-9 and TRBJ1-4, with 9 positions matching TRBD1. V was clipped by 4 bases and J by 7 bases; unmatched bases: 1. CDR3 size: 13 residues. Germline V gives CDR1 SEHNR, CDR2 FQNEAQ (reference sequence). CDR3 loop: CASSSDRGEKLFF. For the CDR3, the DNA is TGTGCCAGCAGCTCGGACAGGGGTGAAAAACTGTTTTTT. Complete variable domain (other parts from reference TRBV7-9 and TRBJ1-4): DTGVSQNPRHKITKRGQNVTFRCDPISEHNRLYWYRQTLGQGPEFLTYFQNEAQLEKSRLLSDRFSAERPKGSFSTLEIQRTEQGDSAMYLCASSSDRGEKLFFGSGTQLSVL.

The chain has TRBV11-2 and TRBJ2-7, with D possibly being TRBD1 or TRBD2 (6 bases each). The germline V gene has CDR1 SGHAT and CDR2 FQNNGV. The CDR3 is 15 residues long. Between the trimmed V and J ends, which lost 0 bases and 7 bases, there was a span of 16 bases. DNA for the CDR3: TGTGCCAGCAGCTTAGATGGGGGGCCAACGGGGGAGCAGTACTTC. Translated, it gives CASSLDGGPTGEQYF.

This clonotype has only a few counts. The chain recombines TRBV2 with TRBJ2-5, with 8 bases matching TRBD2. After removal of 4 bases from V and 2 bases from J, the junction contained 3 bases not matched to a gene. The germline V gene has CDR1 SNHLY and CDR2 FYNNEI. The CDR3 extends over 14 amino acids. DNA for the CDR3: TGTGCCAGCAGTGTTTCGGGAGGGCAAGAGACCCAGTACTTC. Translation gives CASSVSGGQETQYF.

This sequence joins TRBV6-5 and TRBJ2-3; D is undetermined. Germline lookup yields CDR1 MNHEY and CDR2 SVGAGI. This CDR3 is built from 11 residues. V lost 3 bases and J lost 6, with 4 bases in between. The CDR3 nucleotides are TGTGCCAGCAGTTATATGGATACGCAGTATTTT. Its translation: CASSYMDTQYF.

This clonotype was recorded a few times. The V and J genes are TRBV24-1 and TRBJ1-1; weak D call: TRBD1 (5 bases). CDR3 size: 14 residues. Looked up from germline, CDR1 is KGHDR and CDR2 is SFDVKD. V shed 6 bases and J shed 0 bases, with 10 bases lying between them. CDR3 in DNA: TGTGCCACCAGTAAGGGGACCCTGAACACTGAAGCTTTCTTT. The encoded protein is CATSKGTLNTEAFF.

A few counts support this clonotype. The chain couples TRBV24-1 to TRBJ1-5; D remains ambiguous. Trimming left V 3 bases short and J 9 bases short, with 8 bases between. This CDR3 comprises 12 residues. Germline V gene sequence: CDR1 KGHDR, CDR2 SFDVKD. CDR3: CATSDAGRPQHF. As DNA, the CDR3 is TGTGCCACCAGTGATGCGGGAAGGCCCCAGCATTTT.

The chain combines TRBV7-2 with TRBJ1-6; D uncertain. Germline CDR1 reads SGHTA; CDR2 reads FQGNSA. The CDR3 totals 13 residues. With 2 bases removed from V and 10 bases from J, the gap between germline ends came to 9 bases. CDR3 protein: CASSLSSYSPLHF. The CDR3 nucleotides read TGTGCCAGCAGCTTATCATCCTACTCACCCCTCCACTTT.

This chain uses TRBV19 with TRBJ1-5, with D maybe TRBD1 (5 bases). The CDR3 totals 14 residues. Trimming pared 5 bases from V and 7 bases from J, leaving 15 bases between. Germline V gene sequence: CDR1 LNHDA, CDR2 SQIVND (reference sequence). CDR3 loop: CASSARPQGQPQHF. CDR3 DNA: TGTGCCAGTAGTGCCCGACCTCAGGGACAGCCCCAGCATTTT.